This T cell receptor (beta chain) originates from a study of blood T cell repertoires in COVID-19. Study overall: The analysed material was cDNA or gDNA that came from T cells, B-cell-depleted T cells, or PBMCs.

CDR1 and CDR2 (germline): MNHEY, SVGAGI. V lost 8 bases and J lost 4; bases outside the gene matches: 9. This CDR3 has 15 residues. In the authors' methods: Reference gene primer amplification in the assay estimated nucleated cell counts. Profiled with immunoSEQ multiplex PCR; TCRdb holds only in-frame clones, not every one. V and J calls and clone size are given by that table; D and trimming were obtained from the DNA. The sample holds some 350,000 clones; under 95% are singletons and the top ten take roughly 3%. V and J are TRBV6-5 and TRBJ2-5; 11 nucleotides agree with TRBD2. Sequenced sample: peripheral blood. The TCR originated in a woman under 30 who had recovered from COVID-19. The DNA of the CDR3 is TGTGCCAGCTCCTCCATAGCGGGAGGGCCAGAGACCCAGTACTTC. It is translated as CASSSIAGGPETQYF.